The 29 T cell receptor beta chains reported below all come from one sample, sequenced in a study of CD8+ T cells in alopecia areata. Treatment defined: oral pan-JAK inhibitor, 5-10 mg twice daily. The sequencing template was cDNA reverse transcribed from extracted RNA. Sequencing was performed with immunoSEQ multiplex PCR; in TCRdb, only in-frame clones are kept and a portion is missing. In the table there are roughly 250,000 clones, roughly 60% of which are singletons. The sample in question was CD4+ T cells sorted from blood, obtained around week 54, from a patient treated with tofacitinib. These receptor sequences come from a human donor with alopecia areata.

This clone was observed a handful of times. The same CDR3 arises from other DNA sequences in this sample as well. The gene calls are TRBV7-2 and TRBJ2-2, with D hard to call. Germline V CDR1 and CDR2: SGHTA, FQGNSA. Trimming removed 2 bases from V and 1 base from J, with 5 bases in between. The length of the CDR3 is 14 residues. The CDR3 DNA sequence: TGTGCCAGCAGCTTAAGGAGGAACACCGGGGAGCTGTTTTTT. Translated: CASSLRRNTGELFF.

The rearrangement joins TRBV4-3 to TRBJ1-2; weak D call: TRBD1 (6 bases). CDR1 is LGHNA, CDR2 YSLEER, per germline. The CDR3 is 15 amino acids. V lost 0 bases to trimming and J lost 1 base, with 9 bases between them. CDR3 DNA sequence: TGCGCCAGCAGCCAAGATTCACAGGGTAACTATGGCTACACCTTC. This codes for CASSQDSQGNYGYTF.

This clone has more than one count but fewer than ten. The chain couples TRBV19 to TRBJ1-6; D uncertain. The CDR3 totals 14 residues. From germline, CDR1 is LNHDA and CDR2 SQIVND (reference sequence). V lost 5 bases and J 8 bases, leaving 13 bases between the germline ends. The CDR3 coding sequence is TGTGCCAGTAGTTCTCGGGAACCTCATTCACCCCTCCACTTT. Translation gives CASSSREPHSPLHF. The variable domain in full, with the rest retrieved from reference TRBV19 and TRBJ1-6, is DGGITQSPKYLFRKEGQNVTLSCEQNLNHDAMYWYRQDPGQGLRLIYYSQIVNDFQKGDIAEGYSVSREKKESFPLTVTSAQKNPTAFYLCASSSREPHSPLHFGNGTRLTVT.

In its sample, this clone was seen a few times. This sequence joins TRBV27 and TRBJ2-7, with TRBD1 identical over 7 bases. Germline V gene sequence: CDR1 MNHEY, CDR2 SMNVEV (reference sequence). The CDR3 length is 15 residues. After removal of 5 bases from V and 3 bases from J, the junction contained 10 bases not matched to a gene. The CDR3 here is CASSTYRDSLYEQYF. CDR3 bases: TGTGCCAGCAGTACCTACCGGGACAGCCTCTACGAGCAGTACTTC.

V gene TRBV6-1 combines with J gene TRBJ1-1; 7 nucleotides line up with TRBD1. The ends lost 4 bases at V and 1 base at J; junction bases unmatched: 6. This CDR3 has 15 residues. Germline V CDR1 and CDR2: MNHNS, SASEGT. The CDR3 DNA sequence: TGTGCCAGCAGTGTGTTGGGACAGTCGAACACTGAAGCTTTCTTT. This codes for CASSVLGQSNTEAFF.

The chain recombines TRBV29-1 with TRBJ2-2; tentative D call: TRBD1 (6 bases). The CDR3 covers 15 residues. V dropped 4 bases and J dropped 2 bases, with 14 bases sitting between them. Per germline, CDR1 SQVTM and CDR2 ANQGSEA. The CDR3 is CSVGGMGQNTGELFF. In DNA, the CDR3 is TGCAGCGTTGGTGGTATGGGACAAAACACCGGGGAGCTGTTTTTT.

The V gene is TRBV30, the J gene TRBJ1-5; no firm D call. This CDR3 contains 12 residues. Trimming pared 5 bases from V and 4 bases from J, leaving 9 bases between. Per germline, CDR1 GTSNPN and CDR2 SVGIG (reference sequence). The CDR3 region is CAWGGVNQPQHF. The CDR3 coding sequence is TGTGCCTGGGGTGGAGTAAATCAGCCCCAGCATTTT.

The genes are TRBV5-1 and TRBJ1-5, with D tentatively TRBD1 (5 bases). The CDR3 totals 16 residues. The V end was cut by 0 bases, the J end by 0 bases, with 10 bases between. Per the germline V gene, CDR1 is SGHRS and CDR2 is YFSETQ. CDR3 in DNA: TGCGCCAGCAGCTTGGAGGGAGGGGATAGCAATCAGCCCCAGCATTTT. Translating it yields CASSLEGGDSNQPQHF.

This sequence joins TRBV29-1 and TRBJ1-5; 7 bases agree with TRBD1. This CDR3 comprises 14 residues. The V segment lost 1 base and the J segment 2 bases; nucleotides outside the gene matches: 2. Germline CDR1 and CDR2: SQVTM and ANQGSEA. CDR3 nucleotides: TGCAGCGTTGAAGTAGGGGGCGGCAATCAGCCCCAGCATTTT. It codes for CSVEVGGGNQPQHF.

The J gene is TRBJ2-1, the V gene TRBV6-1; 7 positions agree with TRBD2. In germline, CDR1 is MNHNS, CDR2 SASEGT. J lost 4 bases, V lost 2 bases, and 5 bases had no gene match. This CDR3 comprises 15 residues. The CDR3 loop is CASSEIVGGYNEQFF. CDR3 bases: TGTGCCAGCAGTGAAATTGTGGGGGGGTACAATGAGCAGTTCTTC.

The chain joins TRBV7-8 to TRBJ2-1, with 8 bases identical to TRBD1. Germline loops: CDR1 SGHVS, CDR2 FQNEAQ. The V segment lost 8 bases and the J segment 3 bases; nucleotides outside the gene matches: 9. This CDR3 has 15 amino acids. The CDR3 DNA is TGTGCCAGCCTAGCTAGGGACAGGAACTACAATGAGCAGTTCTTC. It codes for CASLARDRNYNEQFF.

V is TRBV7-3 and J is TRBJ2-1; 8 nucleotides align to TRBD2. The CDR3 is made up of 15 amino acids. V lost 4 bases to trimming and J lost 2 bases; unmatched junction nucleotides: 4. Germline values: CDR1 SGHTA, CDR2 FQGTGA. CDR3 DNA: TGTGCCAGCAGCTCCGTAGCGGGGACCTACAATGAGCAGTTCTTC. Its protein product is CASSSVAGTYNEQFF.

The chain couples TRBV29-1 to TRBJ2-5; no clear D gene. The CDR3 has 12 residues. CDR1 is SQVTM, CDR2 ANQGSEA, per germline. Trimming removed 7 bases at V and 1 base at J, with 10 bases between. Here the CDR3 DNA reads TGCAGCGCAAACCAGCCCCAAGAGACCCAGTACTTC. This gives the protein CSANQPQETQYF.

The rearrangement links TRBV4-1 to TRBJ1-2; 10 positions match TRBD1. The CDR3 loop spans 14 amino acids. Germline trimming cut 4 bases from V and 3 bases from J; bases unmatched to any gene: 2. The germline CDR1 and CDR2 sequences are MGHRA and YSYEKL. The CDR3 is CASSPGQGYYGYTF. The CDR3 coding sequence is TGCGCCAGCAGCCCGGGACAGGGGTACTATGGCTACACCTTC.

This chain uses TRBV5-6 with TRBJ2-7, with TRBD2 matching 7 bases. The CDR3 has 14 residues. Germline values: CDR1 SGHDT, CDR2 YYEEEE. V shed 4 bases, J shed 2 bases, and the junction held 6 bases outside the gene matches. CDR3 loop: CASSQQRDPYEQYF. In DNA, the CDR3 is TGTGCCAGCAGCCAACAGCGGGACCCCTACGAGCAGTACTTC.

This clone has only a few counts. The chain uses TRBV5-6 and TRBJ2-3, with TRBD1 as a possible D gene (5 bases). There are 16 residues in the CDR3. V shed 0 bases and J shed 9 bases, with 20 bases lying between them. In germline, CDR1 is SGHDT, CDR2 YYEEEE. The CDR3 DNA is TGTGCCAGCAGCTTGGATTCAGGGTTATCATCCGGGACGCAGTATTTT. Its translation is CASSLDSGLSSGTQYF.

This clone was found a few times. CDR3 nucleotides: TGCGCCAGCAGCCAAGGAACTAGCATATCTGAGCAGTTCTTC. It codes for CASSQGTSISEQFF. The chain has TRBV4-3 and TRBJ2-1; perhaps TRBD2 as D (6 bases). The CDR3 is 14 amino acids. The V gene's germline CDR1 is LGHNA and CDR2 YSLEER. V lost 1 base and J 9 bases, leaving 13 bases between the germline ends.

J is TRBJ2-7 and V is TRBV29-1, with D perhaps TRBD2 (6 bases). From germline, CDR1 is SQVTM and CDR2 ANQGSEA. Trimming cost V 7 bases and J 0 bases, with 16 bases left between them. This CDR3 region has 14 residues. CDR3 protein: CSAGAGTHSYEQYF. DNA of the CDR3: TGCAGCGCCGGGGCGGGGACTCACTCCTACGAGCAGTACTTC.

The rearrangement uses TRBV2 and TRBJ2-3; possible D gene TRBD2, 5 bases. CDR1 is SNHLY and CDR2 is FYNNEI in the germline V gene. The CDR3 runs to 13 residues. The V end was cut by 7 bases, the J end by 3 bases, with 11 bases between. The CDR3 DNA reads TGTGCCAGCACCCGAGGGTGGACAGATACGCAGTATTTT. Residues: CASTRGWTDTQYF.

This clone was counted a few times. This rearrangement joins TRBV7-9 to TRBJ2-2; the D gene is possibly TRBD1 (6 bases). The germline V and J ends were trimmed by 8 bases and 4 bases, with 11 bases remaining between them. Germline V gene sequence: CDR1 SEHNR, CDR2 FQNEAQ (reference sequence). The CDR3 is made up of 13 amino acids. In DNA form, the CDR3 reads TGTGCCAGCGTAACAGGGAGCACCGGGGAGCTGTTTTTT. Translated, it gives CASVTGSTGELFF.

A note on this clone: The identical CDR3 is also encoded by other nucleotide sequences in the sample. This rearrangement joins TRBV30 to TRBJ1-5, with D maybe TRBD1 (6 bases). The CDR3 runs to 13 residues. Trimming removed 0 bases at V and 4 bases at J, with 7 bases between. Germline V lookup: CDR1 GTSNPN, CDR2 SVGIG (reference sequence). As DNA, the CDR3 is TGTGCCTGGAGTGTAGGGGGGAATCAGCCCCAGCATTTT. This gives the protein CAWSVGGNQPQHF.

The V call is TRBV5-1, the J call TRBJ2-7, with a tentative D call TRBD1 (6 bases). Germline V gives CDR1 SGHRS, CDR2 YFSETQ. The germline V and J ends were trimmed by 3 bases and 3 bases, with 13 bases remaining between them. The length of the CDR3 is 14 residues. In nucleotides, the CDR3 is TGCGCCAGCAGCTACAATGGACAGATCTACGAGCAGTACTTC. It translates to CASSYNGQIYEQYF.

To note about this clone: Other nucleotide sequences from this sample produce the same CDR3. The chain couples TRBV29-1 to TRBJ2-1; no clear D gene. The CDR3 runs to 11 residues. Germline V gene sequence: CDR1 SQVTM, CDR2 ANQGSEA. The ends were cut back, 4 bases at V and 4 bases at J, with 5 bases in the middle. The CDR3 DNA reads TGCAGCGTTGTTGGGTACAATGAGCAGTTCTTC. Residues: CSVVGYNEQFF.

CDR3 sequence (DNA): TGTGCCAGCAACAAATGGGGACAAGCTAACTATGGCTACACCTTC. It specifies CASNKWGQANYGYTF. The chain recombines TRBV7-2 with TRBJ1-2; the D gene is possibly TRBD1 (6 bases). Per the germline V gene, CDR1 is SGHTA and CDR2 is FQGNSA. V was trimmed by 7 bases and J by 0 bases, leaving 15 bases between them. The CDR3 spans 15 residues.

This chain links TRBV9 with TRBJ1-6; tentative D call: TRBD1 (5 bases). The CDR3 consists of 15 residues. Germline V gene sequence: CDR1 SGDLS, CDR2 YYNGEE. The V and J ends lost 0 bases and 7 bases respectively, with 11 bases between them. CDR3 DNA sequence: TGTGCCAGCAGCGTAGCCCGTCAGGGCAATTCACCCCTCCACTTT. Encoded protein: CASSVARQGNSPLHF.

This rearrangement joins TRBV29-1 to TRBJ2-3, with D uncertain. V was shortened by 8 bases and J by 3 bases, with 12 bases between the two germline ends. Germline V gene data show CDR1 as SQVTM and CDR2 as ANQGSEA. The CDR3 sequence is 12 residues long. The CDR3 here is CSLGSATDTQYF. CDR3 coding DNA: TGCAGCTTGGGGTCAGCAACAGATACGCAGTATTTT.

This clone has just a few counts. The CDR3 here is CASSYQSSYEQYF. CDR3 coding DNA: TGTGCCAGCAGCTACCAGAGCTCCTACGAGCAGTACTTC. The chain recombines TRBV7-9 with TRBJ2-7; no clear D gene. CDR1 and CDR2 from the germline V gene are SEHNR and FQNEAQ (reference sequence). The CDR3 sequence is 13 residues long. Trimming took off 4 bases at V and 0 bases at J, with 7 bases between the two ends.

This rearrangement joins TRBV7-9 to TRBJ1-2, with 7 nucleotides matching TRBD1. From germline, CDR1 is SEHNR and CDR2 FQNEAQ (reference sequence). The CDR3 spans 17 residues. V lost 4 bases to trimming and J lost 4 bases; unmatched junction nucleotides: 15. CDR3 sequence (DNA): TGTGCCAGCAGCTCTCACCTTGGACAGGCAAGGTCCTATGGCTACACCTTC. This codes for CASSSHLGQARSYGYTF.

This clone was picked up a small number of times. The CDR3 loop reads CASRVRAQETQYF. The CDR3 nucleotides read TGCGCCAGCAGGGTGCGGGCTCAAGAGACCCAGTACTTC. The chain recombines TRBV5-1 with TRBJ2-5; a weak D match, TRBD2 (5 bases). The CDR3 is 13 amino acids. Germline assignment: CDR1 SGHRS and CDR2 YFSETQ. Deletions cut 5 bases from V and 2 bases from J, with 10 bases between.